This T cell receptor beta chain came from a study of blood T cell repertoires in COVID-19. Study-level background: Material from acute and convalescent COVID-19 was sourced from the United States, Italy and Spain. PBMCs, B-cell-depleted T cells, or T cells were the source of the cDNA or gDNA that made up the material.

The germline V gene has CDR1 LNHDA and CDR2 SQIVND (reference sequence). Trimming took off 3 bases at V and 1 base at J, with 8 bases between the two ends. The CDR3 covers 14 residues. Under the authors' procedure: How many nucleated cells were present was estimated from reference gene primer amplification. The assay was immunoSEQ multiplex PCR, and TCRdb's table has in-frame clones only and misses some. V, J and clone size were drawn from that table, and D and trimming were deduced from the DNA. The table lists some 200,000 clones, about 88% of them singletons. Sequenced input: peripheral blood. The chain links TRBV19 to TRBJ2-3; D perhaps matches TRBD1 (6 bases). The sequence derives from a woman aged 80 or over in a cohort sampled during active or convalescent COVID-19. The CDR3 region is CASSIRTGTDTQYF. The DNA for the CDR3 is TGTGCCAGTAGTATCCGGACAGGCACAGATACGCAGTATTTT.